These T cell receptor beta chains were read from a single sample in a study of human T cells and chemical hapten exposure. TCRdb itself ran the RACE reads through MiXCR, one entry per CDR3 protein. The table has 65,000 to 85,000 distinct CDR3 sequences, under 13% seen once. This material consisted of whole blood, taken in connection with sensitization to the hapten diphenylcyclopropenone (DPC). Source of these receptors: a woman between 45 and 65 years old with alopecia areata. Some clones in this sample may be carry-over from other donors' samples. CDR3s include the opening cysteine and the closing phenylalanine or tryptophan. Each record gives: D gene, clone size, J gene, V gene, CDR3 protein, CDR3 DNA. The D gene is left open where the match is weak. Not every row has a clone size; where given, it reads once, few, many or a size class.

D gene: TRBD1; clone size: -; J gene: TRBJ2-7; V gene: TRBV5-1; CDR3 protein: CANTPDGTVYEQYF; CDR3 DNA: TGCGCCAACACACCTGACGGGACAGTCTACGAGCAGTACTTC
D gene: -; clone size: few; J gene: TRBJ1-5; V gene: TRBV28; CDR3 protein: CASSLGVTGWDQPQHF; CDR3 DNA: TGTGCCAGCAGTTTAGGTGTCACAGGGTGGGATCAGCCCCAGCATTTT
D gene: -; clone size: few; J gene: TRBJ2-7; V gene: TRBV11-2; CDR3 protein: CASSSAGRAYEQYF; CDR3 DNA: TGTGCCAGCAGCTCGGCTGGACGCGCCTACGAGCAGTACTTC
D gene: -; clone size: -; J gene: TRBJ1-1; V gene: TRBV28; CDR3 protein: CASNPPNTEAFF; CDR3 DNA: TGTGCCAGCAACCCCCCGAACACTGAAGCTTTCTTT
D gene: -; clone size: few; J gene: TRBJ2-2; V gene: TRBV6-2/TRBV6-3; CDR3 protein: CASSYGSGELFF; CDR3 DNA: TGTGCCAGCAGTTATGGATCCGGGGAGCTGTTTTTT
D gene: -; clone size: many; J gene: TRBJ2-7; V gene: TRBV29-1; CDR3 protein: CSVGDGTYEQYF; CDR3 DNA: TGCAGCGTTGGGGACGGCACCTACGAGCAGTACTTC
D gene: TRBD1; clone size: few; J gene: TRBJ2-1; V gene: TRBV29-1; CDR3 protein: CSVGVDRANEQFF; CDR3 DNA: TGCAGCGTTGGCGTGGACAGGGCCAATGAGCAGTTCTTC
D gene: TRBD2; clone size: many; J gene: TRBJ2-7; V gene: TRBV6-6; CDR3 protein: CASSLTSGGSEQYF; CDR3 DNA: TGTGCCAGCAGTTTGACTAGCGGGGGTTCAGAGCAGTACTTC
D gene: TRBD2; clone size: few; J gene: TRBJ2-7; V gene: TRBV7-7; CDR3 protein: CASSPERESYEQYF; CDR3 DNA: TGTGCTAGCAGCCCGGAGCGGGAGTCGTACGAGCAGTACTTC
D gene: -; clone size: -; J gene: TRBJ1-1; V gene: TRBV6-5; CDR3 protein: CASSYGDTGNTEAFF; CDR3 DNA: TGTGCCAGCAGTTACGGGGACACAGGGAACACTGAAGCTTTCTTT
D gene: TRBD1; clone size: few; J gene: TRBJ1-2; V gene: TRBV4-3; CDR3 protein: CASSQGTGSNYGYTF; CDR3 DNA: TGCGCCAGCAGCCAAGGGACAGGTTCTAACTATGGCTACACCTTC
D gene: -; clone size: once; J gene: TRBJ1-1; V gene: TRBV5-1; CDR3 protein: CASSLERFF; CDR3 DNA: TGCGCCAGCAGCTTGGAGCGATTCTTT
D gene: TRBD2; clone size: -; J gene: TRBJ2-7; V gene: TRBV20-1; CDR3 protein: CSARDQREGPYEQYF; CDR3 DNA: TGCAGTGCTAGGGACCAGCGGGAGGGCCCCTACGAGCAGTACTTC
D gene: TRBD1; clone size: many; J gene: TRBJ1-2; V gene: TRBV6-5; CDR3 protein: CASSPGGQNYGYTF; CDR3 DNA: TGTGCCAGCAGTCCAGGGGGCCAGAACTATGGCTACACCTTC
D gene: TRBD2; clone size: many; J gene: TRBJ2-1; V gene: TRBV6-2/TRBV6-3; CDR3 protein: CASSYSTSGGEQFF; CDR3 DNA: TGTGCCAGCAGTTACAGCACTAGCGGGGGTGAGCAGTTCTTC
D gene: -; clone size: -; J gene: TRBJ1-4; V gene: TRBV15; CDR3 protein: CATSRTGTPLRGEKLFF; CDR3 DNA: TGTGCCACCAGCAGAACCGGGACACCCTTAAGAGGTGAAAAACTGTTTTTT
D gene: -; clone size: few; J gene: TRBJ1-1; V gene: TRBV12-5; CDR3 protein: CASGLSGSMNTEAFF; CDR3 DNA: TGTGCTAGTGGTTTGTCCGGCAGCATGAACACTGAAGCTTTCTTT
D gene: TRBD1; clone size: few; J gene: TRBJ1-1; V gene: TRBV5-1; CDR3 protein: CASSFSIGTGVMNTEAFF; CDR3 DNA: TGCGCCAGCAGCTTCTCGATTGGGACAGGGGTTATGAACACTGAAGCTTTCTTT
D gene: TRBD1; clone size: few; J gene: TRBJ1-5; V gene: TRBV12-3/TRBV12-4; CDR3 protein: CASSPEDRRSNQPQHF; CDR3 DNA: TGTGCCAGCAGTCCCGAGGACAGGAGAAGCAATCAGCCCCAGCATTTT
D gene: -; clone size: -; J gene: TRBJ1-4; V gene: TRBV5-6; CDR3 protein: CASSLYRSNEKLFF; CDR3 DNA: TGTGCCAGCAGCTTGTACAGGAGTAATGAAAAACTGTTTTTT
D gene: -; clone size: -; J gene: TRBJ2-7; V gene: TRBV29-1; CDR3 protein: CSVEPTASDEQYF; CDR3 DNA: TGCAGCGTTGAGCCTACGGCCTCCGACGAGCAGTACTTC
D gene: TRBD2; clone size: -; J gene: TRBJ2-3; V gene: TRBV20-1; CDR3 protein: CSARDPLAGDMDTQYF; CDR3 DNA: TGCAGTGCTAGAGATCCACTAGCGGGAGATATGGATACGCAGTATTTT
D gene: TRBD2; clone size: few; J gene: TRBJ2-1; V gene: TRBV20-1; CDR3 protein: CSAAALSGRGNEQFF; CDR3 DNA: TGCAGTGCCGCAGCACTCAGCGGGAGGGGCAATGAGCAGTTCTTC
D gene: TRBD1; clone size: few; J gene: TRBJ1-1; V gene: TRBV29-1; CDR3 protein: CSVAGGVTEAFF; CDR3 DNA: TGCAGCGTTGCAGGGGGAGTAACTGAAGCTTTCTTT
D gene: -; clone size: many; J gene: TRBJ1-1; V gene: TRBV2; CDR3 protein: CASRSPGNTEAFF; CDR3 DNA: TGTGCCAGCCGTTCTCCAGGGAACACTGAAGCTTTCTTT
D gene: -; clone size: many; J gene: TRBJ2-1; V gene: TRBV12-3/TRBV12-4; CDR3 protein: CASSLTLSGEQFF; CDR3 DNA: TGTGCCAGCAGTCTTACGTTATCCGGGGAGCAGTTCTTC
D gene: -; clone size: few; J gene: TRBJ2-1; V gene: TRBV10-1; CDR3 protein: CASSPGSTANEQFF; CDR3 DNA: TGCGCCAGCAGTCCGGGTTCGACGGCTAATGAGCAGTTCTTC
D gene: TRBD1; clone size: many; J gene: TRBJ1-5; V gene: TRBV20-1; CDR3 protein: CSAQRRDRGNNQPQHF; CDR3 DNA: TGCAGTGCCCAGCGACGGGACAGGGGAAACAATCAGCCCCAGCATTTT
D gene: TRBD2; clone size: many; J gene: TRBJ2-1; V gene: TRBV5-4; CDR3 protein: CASSLALAGYNEQFF; CDR3 DNA: TGTGCCAGCAGCTTGGCCCTAGCGGGCTACAATGAGCAGTTCTTC
D gene: -; clone size: many; J gene: TRBJ2-2; V gene: TRBV6-5; CDR3 protein: CASSYTPGRDTGELFF; CDR3 DNA: TGTGCCAGCAGTTACACCCCCGGTAGGGACACCGGGGAGCTGTTTTTT
D gene: TRBD2; clone size: few; J gene: TRBJ2-7; V gene: TRBV11-2; CDR3 protein: CASSLGLAGKNEQYF; CDR3 DNA: TGTGCCAGCAGCTTGGGGCTAGCGGGAAAGAACGAGCAGTACTTC
D gene: TRBD2; clone size: -; J gene: TRBJ2-1; V gene: TRBV29-1; CDR3 protein: CSVTSGGGNEQFF; CDR3 DNA: TGCAGCGTTACGAGCGGGGGGGGCAATGAGCAGTTCTTC
D gene: TRBD1; clone size: few; J gene: TRBJ1-1; V gene: TRBV6-5; CDR3 protein: CASSRDRLGTEAFF; CDR3 DNA: TGTGCCAGCAGCCGGGACAGACTGGGCACTGAAGCTTTCTTT
D gene: -; clone size: -; J gene: TRBJ2-7; V gene: TRBV7-2; CDR3 protein: CASSTQGSSYEQYF; CDR3 DNA: TGTGCCAGCAGCACGCAGGGGTCCTCCTACGAGCAGTACTTC
D gene: -; clone size: -; J gene: TRBJ2-1; V gene: TRBV18; CDR3 protein: CASSPRPGDPYNEQFF; CDR3 DNA: TGTGCCAGCTCACCCCGCCCGGGGGACCCTTACAATGAGCAGTTCTTC
D gene: -; clone size: many; J gene: TRBJ1-1; V gene: TRBV30; CDR3 protein: CAWSYQGLNTEAFF; CDR3 DNA: TGTGCCTGGAGCTACCAGGGGCTGAACACTGAAGCTTTCTTT
D gene: -; clone size: many; J gene: TRBJ2-2; V gene: TRBV12-3/TRBV12-4; CDR3 protein: CASSLTTGPGELFF; CDR3 DNA: TGTGCCAGCAGTTTAACTACAGGGCCCGGGGAGCTGTTTTTT
D gene: -; clone size: -; J gene: TRBJ2-1; V gene: TRBV7-8; CDR3 protein: CASSGGEQFF; CDR3 DNA: TGTGCCAGCAGCGGGGGTGAGCAGTTCTTC
D gene: TRBD1; clone size: many; J gene: TRBJ2-1; V gene: TRBV7-6; CDR3 protein: CASSWTTGYEQFF; CDR3 DNA: TGTGCCAGCAGCTGGACGACAGGGTATGAGCAGTTCTTC
D gene: -; clone size: -; J gene: TRBJ2-3; V gene: TRBV2; CDR3 protein: CASKVLSQYF; CDR3 DNA: TGTGCCAGCAAAGTACTATCCCAGTATTTT
D gene: -; clone size: -; J gene: TRBJ1-3; V gene: TRBV28; CDR3 protein: CASSTPMFGNTIYF; CDR3 DNA: TGTGCCAGCAGCACCCCCATGTTTGGAAACACCATATATTTT
D gene: -; clone size: few; J gene: TRBJ2-2; V gene: TRBV20-1; CDR3 protein: CSARGDTNTGELFF; CDR3 DNA: TGCAGTGCTAGAGGGGACACCAACACCGGGGAGCTGTTTTTT
D gene: TRBD2; clone size: -; J gene: TRBJ2-2; V gene: TRBV20-1; CDR3 protein: CSATPTSGTAGELFF; CDR3 DNA: TGCAGTGCTACTCCCACTAGCGGGACCGCCGGGGAGCTGTTTTTT
D gene: -; clone size: many; J gene: TRBJ2-7; V gene: TRBV3-1; CDR3 protein: CASSLGTGSYEQYF; CDR3 DNA: TGTGCCAGCAGCCTGGGGACGGGTTCCTACGAGCAGTACTTC
D gene: -; clone size: many; J gene: TRBJ1-1; V gene: TRBV6-2/TRBV6-3; CDR3 protein: CASSYSTVNTEAFF; CDR3 DNA: TGTGCCAGCAGTTACTCGACGGTGAACACTGAAGCTTTCTTT
D gene: -; clone size: many; J gene: TRBJ1-1; V gene: TRBV12-3/TRBV12-4; CDR3 protein: CASSLGGEAFF; CDR3 DNA: TGTGCCAGCAGTTTGGGGGGTGAAGCTTTCTTT
D gene: -; clone size: few; J gene: TRBJ2-2; V gene: TRBV7-6; CDR3 protein: CASSPAGGFDTGELFF; CDR3 DNA: TGTGCCAGCAGCCCCGCCGGGGGATTTGACACCGGGGAGCTGTTTTTT
D gene: -; clone size: many; J gene: TRBJ1-5; V gene: TRBV28; CDR3 protein: CASSLARTSNQPQHF; CDR3 DNA: TGTGCCAGCAGTTTAGCACGGACTAGCAATCAGCCCCAGCATTTT
D gene: TRBD1; clone size: many; J gene: TRBJ1-3; V gene: TRBV7-6; CDR3 protein: CASSPRPGTGFGTIYF; CDR3 DNA: TGTGCCAGCAGCCCCCGTCCCGGGACAGGGTTCGGCACCATATATTTT
D gene: -; clone size: many; J gene: TRBJ1-5; V gene: TRBV14; CDR3 protein: CASSQGLTQPQHF; CDR3 DNA: TGTGCCAGCAGCCAAGGACTGACGCAGCCCCAGCATTTT
D gene: -; clone size: -; J gene: TRBJ2-1; V gene: TRBV3-1; CDR3 protein: CASSGGRDSYNEQFF; CDR3 DNA: TGTGCCAGCAGCGGGGGGCGGGACTCCTACAATGAGCAGTTCTTC
D gene: -; clone size: many; J gene: TRBJ2-1; V gene: TRBV18; CDR3 protein: CASSPPVRRVAGYEQFF; CDR3 DNA: TGTGCCAGCTCGCCTCCGGTCCGCCGGGTCGCTGGCTATGAGCAGTTCTTC
D gene: TRBD2; clone size: many; J gene: TRBJ2-1; V gene: TRBV27; CDR3 protein: CASSPSPGLGSYNEQFF; CDR3 DNA: TGTGCCAGCAGTCCCAGTCCGGGACTAGGCTCCTACAATGAGCAGTTCTTC
D gene: -; clone size: few; J gene: TRBJ2-2; V gene: TRBV12-3/TRBV12-4; CDR3 protein: CASSLATGRGTGELFF; CDR3 DNA: TGTGCCAGCAGTTTAGCGACGGGAAGAGGCACCGGGGAGCTGTTTTTT
D gene: -; clone size: -; J gene: TRBJ2-7; V gene: TRBV11-1; CDR3 protein: CASSYDQGTSSYELYF; CDR3 DNA: TGTGCCAGCAGCTACGACCAGGGGACCAGCTCCTACGAGCTGTACTTC
D gene: -; clone size: -; J gene: TRBJ2-1; V gene: TRBV10-2; CDR3 protein: CASSEVGGSYNEQFF; CDR3 DNA: TGCGCCAGCAGTGAAGTCGGGGGCTCCTACAATGAGCAGTTCTTC
D gene: TRBD2; clone size: many; J gene: TRBJ2-2; V gene: TRBV7-2; CDR3 protein: CASSLAGTMTGELFF; CDR3 DNA: TGTGCCAGCAGCTTAGCAGGGACTATGACCGGGGAGCTGTTTTTT
D gene: -; clone size: few; J gene: TRBJ2-7; V gene: TRBV5-1; CDR3 protein: CASSLDAGSYEQYF; CDR3 DNA: TGCGCCAGCAGCTTGGATGCAGGGTCCTACGAGCAGTACTTC